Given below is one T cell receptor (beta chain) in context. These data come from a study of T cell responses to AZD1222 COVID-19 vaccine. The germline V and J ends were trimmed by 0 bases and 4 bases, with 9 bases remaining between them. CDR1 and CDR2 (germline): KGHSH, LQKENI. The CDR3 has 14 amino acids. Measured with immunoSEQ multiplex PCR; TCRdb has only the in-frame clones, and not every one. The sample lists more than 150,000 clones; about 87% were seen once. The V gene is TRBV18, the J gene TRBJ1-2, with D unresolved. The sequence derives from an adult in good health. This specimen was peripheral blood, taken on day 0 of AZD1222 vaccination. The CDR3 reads CASSPPERFYGYTF. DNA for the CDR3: TGTGCCAGCTCACCACCGGAACGGTTCTATGGCTACACCTTC. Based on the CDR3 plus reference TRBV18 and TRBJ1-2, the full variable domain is NAGVMQNPRHLVRRRGQEARLRCSPMKGHSHVYWYRQLPEEGLKFMVYLQKENIIDESGMPKERFSAEFPKEGPSILRIQQVVRGDSAAYFCASSPPERFYGYTFGSGTRLTVV.